The clone carrying this TCR beta chain has a handful of counts. Its antigen is still unknown. The data derive from a study of CD8 T cells in ankylosing spondylitis. Each TCR beta library was made by quantitative 5'-RACE that incorporated molecular barcodes. TCRdb re-derived calls from the 5' RACE reads in MiXCR, one entry per CDR3 protein. The sample has around 300,000 distinct CDR3 sequences, more than 20% seen once. Study-level results: In synovial fluid and blood from reactive arthritis, some motif variants were previously reported. Disease-linked clones reportedly concentrated significantly in matched ankylosing spondylitis synovial fluid.

The clonotype was recovered from a female donor with ankylosing spondylitis or in good health (not recorded which). Input material: blood, either unsorted or a sorted T cell fraction (not recorded which).

CDR3 coding DNA: TGTGCCATCAGGACGGGACAGGGGTTAAACACTGAAGCTTTCTTT. It codes for CAIRTGQGLNTEAFF. The V call is TRBV10-3, the J call TRBJ1-1, with 10 bases that match TRBD1. The CDR3 contains 15 residues. V trimming: 6 bases; J trimming: 2 bases; junction bases outside the gene matches: 6. Germline V CDR1 and CDR2: ENHRY, SYGVKD.